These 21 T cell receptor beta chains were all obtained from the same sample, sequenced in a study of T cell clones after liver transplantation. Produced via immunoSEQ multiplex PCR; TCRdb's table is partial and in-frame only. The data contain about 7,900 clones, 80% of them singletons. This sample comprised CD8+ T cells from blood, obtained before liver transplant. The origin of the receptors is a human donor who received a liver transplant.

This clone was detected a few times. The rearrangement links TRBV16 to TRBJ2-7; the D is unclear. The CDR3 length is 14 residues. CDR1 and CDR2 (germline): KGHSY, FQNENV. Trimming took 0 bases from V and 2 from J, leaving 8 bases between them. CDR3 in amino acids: CASSQSSSPYEQYF. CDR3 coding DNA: TGTGCCAGCAGCCAATCGTCCAGTCCCTACGAGCAGTACTTC.

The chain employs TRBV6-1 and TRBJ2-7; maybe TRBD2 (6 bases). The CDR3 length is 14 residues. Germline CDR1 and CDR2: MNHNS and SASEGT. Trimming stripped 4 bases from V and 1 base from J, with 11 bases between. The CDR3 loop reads CASSGLGGSYEQYF. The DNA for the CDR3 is TGTGCCAGCAGTGGGTTGGGGGGATCCTACGAGCAGTACTTC.

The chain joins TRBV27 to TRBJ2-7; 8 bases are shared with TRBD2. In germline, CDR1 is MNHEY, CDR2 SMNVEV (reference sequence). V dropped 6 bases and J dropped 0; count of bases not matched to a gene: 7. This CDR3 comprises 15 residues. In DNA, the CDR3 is TGTGCCAGCAGGTTGGACGGGGGGGGCTCCTACGAGCAGTACTTC. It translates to CASRLDGGGSYEQYF.

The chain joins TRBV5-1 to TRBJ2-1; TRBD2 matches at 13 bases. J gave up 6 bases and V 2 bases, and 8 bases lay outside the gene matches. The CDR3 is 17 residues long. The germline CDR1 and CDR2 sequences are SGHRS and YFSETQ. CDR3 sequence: CASSFPGLAGAANEQFF. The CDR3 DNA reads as TGCGCCAGCAGCTTTCCAGGACTAGCGGGGGCCGCCAATGAGCAGTTCTTC.

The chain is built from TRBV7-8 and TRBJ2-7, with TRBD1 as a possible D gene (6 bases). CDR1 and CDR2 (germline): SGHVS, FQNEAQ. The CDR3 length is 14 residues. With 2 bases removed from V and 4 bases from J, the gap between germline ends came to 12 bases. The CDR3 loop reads CASSLHRAAYEQYF. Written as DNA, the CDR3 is TGTGCCAGCAGCTTACACAGGGCCGCTTACGAGCAGTACTTC.

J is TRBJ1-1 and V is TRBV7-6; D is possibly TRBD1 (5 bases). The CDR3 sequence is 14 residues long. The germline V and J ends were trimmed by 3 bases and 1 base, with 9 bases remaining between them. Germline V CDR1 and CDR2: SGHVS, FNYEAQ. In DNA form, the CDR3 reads TGTGCCAGCAGCTTTGGGGGGGAGAACACTGAAGCTTTCTTT. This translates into CASSFGGENTEAFF.

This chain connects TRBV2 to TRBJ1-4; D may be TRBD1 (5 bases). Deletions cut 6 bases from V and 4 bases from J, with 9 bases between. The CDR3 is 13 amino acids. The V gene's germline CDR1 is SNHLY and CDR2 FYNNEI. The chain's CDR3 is CASSREHNEKLFF. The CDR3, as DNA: TGTGCCAGCAGCAGGGAACATAATGAAAAACTGTTTTTT.

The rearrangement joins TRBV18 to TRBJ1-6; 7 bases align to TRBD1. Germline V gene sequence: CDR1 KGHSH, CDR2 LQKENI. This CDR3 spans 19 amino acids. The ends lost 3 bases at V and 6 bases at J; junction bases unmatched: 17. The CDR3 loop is CASSPGGTDFSISNSPLHF. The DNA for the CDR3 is TGTGCCAGCTCACCTGGCGGGACAGATTTTTCTATTTCTAATTCACCCCTCCACTTT.

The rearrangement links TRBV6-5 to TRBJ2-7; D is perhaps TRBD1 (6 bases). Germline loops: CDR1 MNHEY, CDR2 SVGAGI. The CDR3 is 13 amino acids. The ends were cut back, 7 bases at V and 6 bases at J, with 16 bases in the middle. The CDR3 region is CASTPGAGVEQYF. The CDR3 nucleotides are TGTGCCAGCACCCCCGGGGCAGGGGTCGAGCAGTACTTC.

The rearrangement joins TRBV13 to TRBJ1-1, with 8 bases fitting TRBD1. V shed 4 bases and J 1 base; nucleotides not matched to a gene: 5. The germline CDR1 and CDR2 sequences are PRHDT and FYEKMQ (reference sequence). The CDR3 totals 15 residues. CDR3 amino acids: CASSSPDRGNTEAFF. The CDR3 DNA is TGTGCCAGCAGCTCACCAGACAGGGGGAACACTGAAGCTTTCTTT.

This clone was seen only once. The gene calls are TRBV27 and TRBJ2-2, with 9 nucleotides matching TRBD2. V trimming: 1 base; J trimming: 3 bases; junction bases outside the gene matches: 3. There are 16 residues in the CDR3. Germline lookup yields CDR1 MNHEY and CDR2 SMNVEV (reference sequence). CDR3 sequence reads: CASSLFVAGDTGELFF. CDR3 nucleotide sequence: TGTGCCAGCAGTTTATTCGTAGCGGGGGACACCGGGGAGCTGTTTTTT.

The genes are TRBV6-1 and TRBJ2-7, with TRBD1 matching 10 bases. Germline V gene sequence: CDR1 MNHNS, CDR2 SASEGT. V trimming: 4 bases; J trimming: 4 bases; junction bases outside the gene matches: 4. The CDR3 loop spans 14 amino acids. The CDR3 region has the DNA TGTGCCAGCAGTGGCTGGACAGGGGGGTACGAGCAGTACTTC. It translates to CASSGWTGGYEQYF.

DNA for the CDR3: TGCGCCAGCAAGAGTAATTCCGGGGAGCTGTTTTTT. Protein: CASKSNSGELFF. The rearrangement uses TRBV4-1 and TRBJ2-2; D gene ambiguous. CDR1 and CDR2 from the germline V gene are MGHRA and YSYEKL. The CDR3 runs to 12 residues. V lost 7 bases and J lost 6, with 9 bases in between.

CDR3: CASSQVDPTVSGNTIYF. For the CDR3, the DNA is TGTGCCAGCAGCCAAGTCGACCCGACAGTCTCTGGAAACACCATATATTTT. The rearrangement joins TRBV4-2 to TRBJ1-3; a weak D match, TRBD1 (5 bases). Looked up from germline, CDR1 is LGHNA and CDR2 is YNFKEQ. CDR3 size: 17 residues. The V and J ends lost 1 base and 0 bases respectively, with 13 bases between them.

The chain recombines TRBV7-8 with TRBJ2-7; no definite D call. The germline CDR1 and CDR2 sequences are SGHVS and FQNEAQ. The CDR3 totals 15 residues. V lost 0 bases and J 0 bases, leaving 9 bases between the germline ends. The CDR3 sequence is CASSLAQANSYEQYF. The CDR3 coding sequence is TGTGCCAGCAGCTTAGCTCAGGCTAACTCCTACGAGCAGTACTTC.

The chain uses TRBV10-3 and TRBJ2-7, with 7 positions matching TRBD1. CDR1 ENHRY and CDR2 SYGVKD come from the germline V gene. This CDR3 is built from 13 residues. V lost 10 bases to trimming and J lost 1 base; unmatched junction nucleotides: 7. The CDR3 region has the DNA TGTGCCACCACTCGGGACAGTTCCTACGAGCAGTACTTC. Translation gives CATTRDSSYEQYF.

As DNA, the CDR3 is TGTGCCAGTAGTCCATGGGACAGGGGAGTTGACGAGCAGTACTTC. Its protein product is CASSPWDRGVDEQYF. V and J are TRBV19 and TRBJ2-7; TRBD1 agrees at 10 bases. The trim removed 5 bases at V and 5 bases at J, leaving 9 bases unmatched. The germline CDR1 and CDR2 sequences are LNHDA and SQIVND (reference sequence). The CDR3 consists of 15 residues.

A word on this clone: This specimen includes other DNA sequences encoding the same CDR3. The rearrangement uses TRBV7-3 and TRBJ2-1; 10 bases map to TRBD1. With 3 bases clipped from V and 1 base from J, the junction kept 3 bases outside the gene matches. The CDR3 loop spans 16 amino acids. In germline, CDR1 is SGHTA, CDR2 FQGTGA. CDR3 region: CASSLTGGKSYNEQFF. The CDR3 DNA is TGTGCCAGCAGCTTGACAGGGGGCAAATCCTACAATGAGCAGTTCTTC.

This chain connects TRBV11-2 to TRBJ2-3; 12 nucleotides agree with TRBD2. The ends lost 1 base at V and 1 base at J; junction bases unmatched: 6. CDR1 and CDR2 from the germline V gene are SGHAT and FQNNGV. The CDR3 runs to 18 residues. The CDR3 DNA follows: TGTGCCAGCAGCTTAGTCCTAGCGGGGGGGCCCGGCACAGATACGCAGTATTTT. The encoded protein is CASSLVLAGGPGTDTQYF.

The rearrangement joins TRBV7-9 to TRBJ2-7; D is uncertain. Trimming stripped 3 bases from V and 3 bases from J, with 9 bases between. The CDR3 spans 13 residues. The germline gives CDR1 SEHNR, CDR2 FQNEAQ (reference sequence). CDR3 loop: CASSLGDGYEQYF. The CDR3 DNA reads TGTGCCAGCAGCTTGGGCGACGGCTACGAGCAGTACTTC.

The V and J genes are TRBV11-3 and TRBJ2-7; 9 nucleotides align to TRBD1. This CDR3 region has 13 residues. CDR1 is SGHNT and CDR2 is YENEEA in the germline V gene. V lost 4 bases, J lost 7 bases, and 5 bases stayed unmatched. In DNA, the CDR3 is TGTGCCAGCAGCTACGGGACAGGGTCTGAGCAGTACTTC. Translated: CASSYGTGSEQYF. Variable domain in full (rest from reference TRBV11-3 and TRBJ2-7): EAGVVQSPRYKIIEKKQPVAFWCNPISGHNTLYWYLQNLGQGPELLIRYENEEAVDDSQLPKDRFSAERLKGVDSTLKIQPAELGDSAVYLCASSYGTGSEQYFGPGTRLTVT.